These 11 T cell receptor beta chains originate from one sample sequenced in a study of cytomegalovirus exposure and HLA in healthy donors. Primers for the PCR totalled 60 Vbeta and 13 Jbeta. Profiling relied on immunoSEQ multiplex PCR, and the TCRdb table lists in-frame clones only, not all of them. The sample lists over 150,000 clones; around 82% were seen once. Sequences were obtained from PBMCs. These receptor sequences come from a woman between 45 and 65 years old in good health and CMV-seropositive.

The chain has TRBV2 and TRBJ2-2; 8 bases map to TRBD1. The CDR3 sequence is 14 residues long. CDR1 is SNHLY and CDR2 is FYNNEI in the germline V gene. Trimming removed 6 bases from V and 7 bases from J; junction bases left unmatched: 7. For the CDR3, the DNA is TGTGCCAGCAGATCGACAGGGGTAAACGGGGAGCTGTTTTTT. Translation gives CASRSTGVNGELFF.

V usage is TRBV11-2 and J usage is TRBJ2-7, with 13 bases that match TRBD2. CDR1 and CDR2 from the germline V gene are SGHAT and FQNNGV. This CDR3 comprises 15 residues. V dropped 3 bases and J dropped 6; count of bases not matched to a gene: 5. In nucleotides, the CDR3 is TGTGCCAGCAGCTTCACTAGCGGGGGGGAGAGCGAGCAGTACTTC. This codes for CASSFTSGGESEQYF.

The gene calls are TRBV5-1 and TRBJ2-7; 11 bases agree with TRBD1. Germline V gene lookup returns CDR1 SGHRS and CDR2 YFSETQ. The CDR3 extends over 14 amino acids. J lost 6 bases, V lost 1 base, and 3 bases had no gene match. CDR3 in amino acids: CASSLRDRGTEQYF. CDR3 nucleotides: TGCGCCAGCAGCTTGAGGGACAGGGGGACCGAGCAGTACTTC.

This clone was recorded a few times. J is TRBJ2-5 and V is TRBV5-6, with 8 bases lining up with TRBD2. With V trimmed by 1 base and J by 1 base, 6 bases remained unmatched. CDR1 SGHDT and CDR2 YYEEEE come from the germline V gene. CDR3 length: 16 residues. The CDR3 region has the DNA TGTGCCAGCAGCTTGAGAGCGGGGGCCCGCCAAGAGACCCAGTACTTC. This codes for CASSLRAGARQETQYF.

The chain couples TRBV30 to TRBJ1-6; the match to TRBD1 covers 7 bases. The CDR3 is 14 residues long. The V gene's germline CDR1 is GTSNPN and CDR2 SVGIG (reference sequence). The V gene end was trimmed by 4 bases and the J gene end by 4 bases; junction bases not matched to a gene: 4. CDR3 DNA: TGTGCCTGGAATCGGGACAGATATAATTCACCCCTCCACTTT. Protein product: CAWNRDRYNSPLHF.

The chain carries TRBV5-4 and TRBJ1-1; D unresolved. V was trimmed by 0 bases and J by 3 bases, leaving 3 bases between them. The CDR3 length is 12 residues. The V gene's germline CDR1 is SGHNT and CDR2 YYREEE (reference sequence). The CDR3 loop is CASSLEHTEAFF. The CDR3 region has the DNA TGTGCCAGCAGCTTGGAGCACACTGAAGCTTTCTTT. The entire variable domain, with the rest obtained from reference TRBV5-4 and TRBJ1-1, is as follows: ETGVTQSPTHLIKTRGQQVTLRCSSQSGHNTVSWYQQALGQGPQFIFQYYREEENGRGNFPPRFSGLQFPNYSSELNVNALELDDSALYLCASSLEHTEAFFGQGTRLTVV.

The chain recombines TRBV14 with TRBJ2-5; D possibly corresponds to TRBD1 (6 bases). The CDR3 runs 15 residues. CDR1 and CDR2 from the germline V gene are SGHDN and FVKESK. Trimming removed 4 bases from V and 1 base from J, with 13 bases in between. The chain's CDR3 is CASSPLQGRQETQYF. The CDR3 DNA follows: TGTGCCAGCAGCCCCTTACAGGGTCGCCAAGAGACCCAGTACTTC.

This clone was observed many times. The chain has TRBV4-1 and TRBJ1-4; a weak D match, TRBD1 (5 bases). The CDR3 contains 15 residues. V lost 5 bases, J lost 2 bases, and 12 bases lay in between. CDR1 MGHRA and CDR2 YSYEKL come from the germline V gene. The DNA of the CDR3 is TGCGCCAGCAGCACACAAGGGGATACTAATGAAAAACTGTTTTTT. Its protein product is CASSTQGDTNEKLFF.

The DNA of the CDR3 is TGTGCCAGCAGCTTGGGGGACAGGGTGAGCTACACCTTC. Protein: CASSLGDRVSYTF. The chain couples TRBV5-5 to TRBJ1-2, with 9 positions matching TRBD1. J gave up 9 bases and V 0 bases, and 3 bases lay outside the gene matches. The CDR3 is 13 residues long. Germline V gene data show CDR1 as SGHKS and CDR2 as YYEKEE (reference sequence). Using reference TRBV5-5 and TRBJ1-2 for the parts outside the CDR3, the full variable domain is DAGVTQSPTHLIKTRGQQVTLRCSPISGHKSVSWYQQVLGQGPQFIFQYYEKEERGRGNFPDRFSARQFPNYSSELNVNALLLGDSALYLCASSLGDRVSYTFGSGTRLTVV.

The chain links TRBV7-9 to TRBJ2-1; no firm D call. This CDR3 is 13 amino acids long. V shed 2 bases and J shed 8 bases, with 10 bases lying between them. Germline CDR1 reads SEHNR; CDR2 reads FQNEAQ (reference sequence). CDR3 residues: CASSLSPFDEQFF. The CDR3 DNA is TGTGCCAGCAGCTTATCCCCCTTTGATGAGCAGTTCTTC. The full variable domain, with the rest looked up from reference TRBV7-9 and TRBJ2-1, is DTGVSQNPRHKITKRGQNVTFRCDPISEHNRLYWYRQTLGQGPEFLTYFQNEAQLEKSRLLSDRFSAERPKGSFSTLEIQRTEQGDSAMYLCASSLSPFDEQFFGPGTRLTVL.

This clone appeared once. The rearrangement uses TRBV5-8 and TRBJ1-3; no reliable D call. The CDR3 consists of 14 residues. Germline CDR1 SGHTS, CDR2 YDEGEE. The V end was cut by 2 bases, the J end by 4 bases, with 10 bases between. CDR3 nucleotides: TGTGCCAGCAGCTTCACGGAGCCGGGAAACACCATATATTTT. Translated: CASSFTEPGNTIYF.